This T cell receptor beta chain was identified in a study of shared clonotypes between healthy human individuals. Only CD45RO-negative cells positively selected for CCR7 counted as naive CD8 cells, so terminally differentiated effector memory CD45RA+ cells were excluded. The CDR3 covers 13 residues. V lost 5 bases to trimming and J lost 0 bases, with 8 bases between them. CDR1 is PRHDT and CDR2 is FYEKMQ in the germline V gene (reference sequence). Sorted-subset replicate PCR reactions contained roughly 190 ng DNA, corresponding to tens of thousands of T cell genomes. Produced via immunoSEQ multiplex PCR; TCRdb's table is partial and in-frame only. The data show over 2,000,000 clones, just over 90% seen once.

The sequence came from a man younger than 30 in good health. Some clones in this sample may be carry-over from other donors' samples. V gene TRBV13 combines with J gene TRBJ2-7; D is uncertain. The sequencing input was naive CD8+ T cells from PBMCs. The chain's CDR3 is CASSPRYSYEQYF. The CDR3 nucleotides read TGTGCCAGCAGCCCTCGTTACTCCTACGAGCAGTACTTC.